The rows below give T cell receptor beta chains drawn from one sample of a study of T cells in localized non-small cell lung cancer. The method was immunoSEQ multiplex PCR; TCRdb's version includes in-frame clones alone and lacks a portion of them. Of roughly 3,000 clones detected, around 28% appear once; the ten largest clones hold roughly a sixth. Sequencing used normal lung tissue next to the tumor, obtained before any cancer treatment. The receptors shown here come from a woman between 35 and 75 years old with stage II squamous cell lung carcinoma. CDR3s include the opening cysteine and the closing phenylalanine or tryptophan. The order of the fields is V gene, clone size, D gene, J gene, CDR3 protein, CDR3 DNA. A D gene is named only where the DNA matches it firmly. Some rows mark clone size as missing; the rest say once, few, many or name a class of expanded clone.

V: TRBV6-8; size: few; D: -; J: TRBJ2-5; CDR3: CASRVFGETQYF; DNA: TGTGCCAGCAGGGTATTCGGAGAGACCCAGTACTTC
V: TRBV9; size: few; D: -; J: TRBJ1-1; CDR3: CASRAGVRNTEAFF; DNA: TGTGCCAGCAGGGCAGGGGTTAGGAACACTGAAGCTTTCTTT
V: TRBV19; size: -; D: -; J: TRBJ2-1; CDR3: CASSIAVYNEQFF; DNA: TGTGCCAGTAGTATTGCTGTCTACAATGAGCAGTTCTTC
V: TRBV5-1; size: once; D: TRBD1; J: TRBJ1-4; CDR3: CASSLGQGRSINEKLFF; DNA: TGCGCCAGCAGCTTGGGACAGGGGCGATCGATTAATGAAAAACTGTTTTTT
V: TRBV28; size: -; D: -; J: TRBJ2-1; CDR3: CASSPANRGGQFF; DNA: TGTGCCAGCAGTCCAGCTAACAGGGGGGGACAGTTCTTC
V: TRBV11-3; size: -; D: TRBD2; J: TRBJ2-7; CDR3: CASSLDPSGYEQYF; DNA: TGTGCCAGCAGCTTAGATCCTAGCGGGTACGAGCAGTACTTC
V: TRBV6-4; size: few; D: -; J: TRBJ2-1; CDR3: CASSHGGEQFF; DNA: TGTGCCAGCAGCCACGGGGGTGAGCAGTTCTTC
V: TRBV11-3; size: few; D: -; J: TRBJ1-1; CDR3: CASSPRRASPTEAFF; DNA: TGTGCCAGCAGCCCGCGACGAGCTTCTCCCACTGAAGCTTTCTTT
V: TRBV7-2; size: -; D: -; J: TRBJ1-1; CDR3: CASSSRDTTEAFF; DNA: TGTGCCAGCAGCTCCCGGGACACCACTGAAGCTTTCTTT
V: TRBV30; size: -; D: -; J: TRBJ1-1; CDR3: CACQPAGEEGAFF; DNA: TGTGCCTGCCAACCTGCCGGGGAGGAAGGGGCTTTCTTT
V: TRBV11-3; size: -; D: TRBD1; J: TRBJ1-1; CDR3: CASSLDLGQLEAFF; DNA: TGTGCCAGCAGCTTAGACTTGGGACAGCTTGAAGCTTTCTTT
V: TRBV6-8; size: medium-sized; D: -; J: TRBJ1-1; CDR3: CAIGGDSLNTEAFF; DNA: TGTGCCATCGGCGGGGACTCCTTGAACACTGAAGCTTTCTTT
V: TRBV28; size: -; D: TRBD1; J: TRBJ2-7; CDR3: CASSWTGRSYEQYF; DNA: TGTGCCAGCAGTTGGACAGGGCGCTCCTACGAGCAGTACTTC
V: TRBV5-1; size: -; D: -; J: TRBJ2-7; CDR3: CASSSQVYSYEQYF; DNA: TGCGCCAGCAGCTCACAGGTTTACTCCTACGAGCAGTACTTC
V: TRBV30; size: few; D: -; J: TRBJ1-1; CDR3: CAWSEWALDTEAFF; DNA: TGTGCCTGGAGTGAGTGGGCTTTAGACACTGAAGCTTTCTTT
V: TRBV6-8; size: -; D: TRBD2; J: TRBJ2-1; CDR3: CASSDSRLAGGEQFF; DNA: TGTGCCAGCAGTGACTCGAGACTAGCGGGAGGTGAGCAGTTCTTC
V: TRBV11-3; size: few; D: -; J: TRBJ1-1; CDR3: CASSRLGGTRNTEAFF; DNA: TGTGCCAGCAGCCGTTTGGGTGGAACTCGGAACACTGAAGCTTTCTTT
V: TRBV10-1; size: -; D: TRBD2; J: TRBJ2-7; CDR3: CASSDSFGGAYEQYF; DNA: TGCGCCAGCAGTGATTCGTTTGGGGGGGCCTACGAGCAGTACTTC
V: TRBV6-8; size: few; D: TRBD1; J: TRBJ2-1; CDR3: CASSRRQGPYNEQFF; DNA: TGTGCCAGCAGTCGAAGACAGGGGCCCTACAATGAGCAGTTCTTC
V: TRBV28; size: few; D: TRBD1; J: TRBJ2-5; CDR3: CASSFQGALRETQYF; DNA: TGTGCCAGCAGTTTCCAGGGGGCGCTCCGGGAGACCCAGTACTTC
V: TRBV6-8; size: few; D: -; J: TRBJ2-7; CDR3: CASSYSSGTGYEQYF; DNA: TGTGCCAGCAGTTACTCAAGTGGTACAGGGTACGAGCAGTACTTC
V: TRBV7-2; size: -; D: TRBD2; J: TRBJ2-3; CDR3: CASSLIGRIGDTQYF; DNA: TGTGCCAGCAGCTTAATCGGGAGGATCGGAGATACGCAGTATTTT
V: TRBV28; size: few; D: TRBD1; J: TRBJ1-1; CDR3: CASSSLLQGEGTEAFF; DNA: TGTGCCAGCAGTTCTCTATTACAGGGGGAGGGCACTGAAGCTTTCTTT
V: TRBV5-1; size: once; D: TRBD2; J: TRBJ2-1; CDR3: CASSPGLAGENEQFF; DNA: TGCGCCAGCAGCCCCGGACTAGCGGGAGAAAATGAGCAGTTCTTC
V: TRBV19; size: -; D: TRBD2; J: TRBJ2-1; CDR3: CASSLRTSGTLREQFF; DNA: TGTGCCAGTAGTCTTCGGACTAGCGGGACCCTCAGGGAGCAGTTCTTC
V: TRBV19; size: -; D: -; J: TRBJ1-5; CDR3: CASSIEGSNQPQHF; DNA: TGTGCCAGTAGTATAGAGGGGAGCAATCAGCCCCAGCATTTT
V: TRBV15; size: few; D: -; J: TRBJ1-3; CDR3: CATRGAGSGNTIYF; DNA: TGTGCCACCAGGGGAGCGGGCTCTGGAAACACCATATATTTT
V: TRBV29-1; size: -; D: TRBD1; J: TRBJ1-2; CDR3: CSVDGQGTYYTF; DNA: TGCAGCGTAGATGGACAGGGAACTTACTACACCTTC
V: TRBV11-3; size: few; D: TRBD1; J: TRBJ2-7; CDR3: CASSLGPGQGSEQYF; DNA: TGTGCCAGCAGCTTAGGTCCGGGACAGGGGAGCGAGCAGTACTTC
V: TRBV12-5; size: few; D: -; J: TRBJ2-1; CDR3: CASGLGYDEQFF; DNA: TGTGCTAGTGGTTTGGGATATGATGAGCAGTTCTTC
V: TRBV9; size: -; D: TRBD1; J: TRBJ2-1; CDR3: CASSRTGTADNEQFF; DNA: TGTGCCAGCAGCCGTACCGGGACAGCCGACAATGAGCAGTTCTTC
V: TRBV6-8; size: -; D: TRBD2; J: TRBJ2-1; CDR3: CASSTSGGTYNEQFF; DNA: TGTGCCAGCAGTACTAGCGGGGGAACCTACAATGAGCAGTTCTTC
V: TRBV28; size: few; D: -; J: TRBJ1-1; CDR3: CASGSLGSNTEAFF; DNA: TGTGCCAGCGGGTCTCTCGGCTCCAACACTGAAGCTTTCTTT
V: TRBV11-3; size: -; D: TRBD1; J: TRBJ1-5; CDR3: CASSLGTGQQPQHF; DNA: TGTGCCAGCAGCTTAGGGACAGGTCAGCAGCCCCAGCATTTT
V: TRBV9; size: -; D: -; J: TRBJ2-1; CDR3: CASTAKLAPYNEQFF; DNA: TGTGCCAGCACCGCAAAGCTTGCCCCCTACAATGAGCAGTTCTTC
V: TRBV28; size: -; D: -; J: TRBJ2-7; CDR3: CASSAGNYEQYF; DNA: TGTGCCAGCAGTGCAGGGAACTACGAGCAGTACTTC
V: TRBV28; size: few; D: -; J: TRBJ1-5; CDR3: CASSFSDGSNQPQHF; DNA: TGTGCCAGCAGTTTTTCCGATGGTAGCAATCAGCCCCAGCATTTT
V: TRBV11-3; size: few; D: -; J: TRBJ1-3; CDR3: CASSSDPGTLTYSGNTIYF; DNA: TGTGCCAGCAGCTCCGACCCCGGGACACTCACCTACTCTGGAAACACCATATATTTT
V: TRBV29-1; size: -; D: -; J: TRBJ2-1; CDR3: CSVEEHGSGNEQFF; DNA: TGCAGCGTTGAAGAACACGGGAGCGGCAATGAGCAGTTCTTC
V: TRBV9; size: few; D: -; J: TRBJ1-2; CDR3: CASSEEHYGYTF; DNA: TGTGCCAGCAGTGAAGAGCACTATGGCTACACCTTC
V: TRBV10-3; size: few; D: -; J: TRBJ2-2; CDR3: CAISESMTGELFF; DNA: TGTGCCATCAGTGAGTCGATGACCGGGGAGCTGTTTTTT
V: TRBV19; size: -; D: -; J: TRBJ2-2; CDR3: CASSQGLLLNTGELFF; DNA: TGTGCCAGTAGTCAAGGGTTACTGCTGAACACCGGGGAGCTGTTTTTT
V: TRBV9; size: few; D: -; J: TRBJ2-5; CDR3: CASSPRRDRPQETQYF; DNA: TGTGCCAGCAGTCCCCGGCGGGACAGACCCCAAGAGACCCAGTACTTC
V: TRBV9; size: -; D: -; J: TRBJ1-5; CDR3: CASSVDWGQPQHF; DNA: TGTGCCAGCAGCGTAGATTGGGGTCAGCCCCAGCATTTT
V: TRBV7-8; size: medium-sized; D: -; J: TRBJ1-2; CDR3: CASSSTGPSGYTF; DNA: TGTGCCAGCAGCTCCACAGGGCCCAGCGGCTACACCTTC
V: TRBV28; size: -; D: -; J: TRBJ2-7; CDR3: CASSGDFNLYEQYF; DNA: TGTGCCAGCAGTGGGGACTTTAACCTCTACGAGCAGTACTTC
V: TRBV28; size: -; D: -; J: TRBJ2-7; CDR3: CASCTLSYEQYF; DNA: TGTGCCAGCTGTACCCTTTCCTACGAGCAGTACTTC
V: TRBV11-3; size: few; D: -; J: TRBJ1-3; CDR3: CASSLRGDSGNTIYF; DNA: TGTGCCAGCAGCTTACGCGGAGACTCTGGAAACACCATATATTTT
V: TRBV18; size: -; D: TRBD1; J: TRBJ2-3; CDR3: CASSPPGPDRATDTQYF; DNA: TGTGCCAGCTCACCACCCGGACCCGACAGGGCCACAGATACGCAGTATTTT
V: TRBV30; size: -; D: -; J: TRBJ1-1; CDR3: CAWIWGPMNTEAFF; DNA: TGTGCCTGGATTTGGGGGCCTATGAACACTGAAGCTTTCTTT
V: TRBV11-3; size: -; D: TRBD2; J: TRBJ2-2; CDR3: CASSLSGRRAGELFF; DNA: TGTGCCAGCAGCCTTAGCGGGAGGAGGGCCGGGGAGCTGTTTTTT
V: TRBV28; size: few; D: TRBD1; J: TRBJ1-5; CDR3: CASSTFGTGGENQPQHF; DNA: TGTGCCAGCAGCACCTTCGGGACAGGGGGGGAGAATCAGCCCCAGCATTTT
V: TRBV10-3; size: -; D: TRBD1; J: TRBJ2-1; CDR3: CAISPGTVSYNEQFF; DNA: TGTGCCATCAGCCCAGGGACAGTCTCCTACAATGAGCAGTTCTTC
V: TRBV28; size: few; D: TRBD1; J: TRBJ2-1; CDR3: CASSKVQGAHPSYNEQFF; DNA: TGTGCCAGCAGTAAGGTACAGGGGGCACACCCCTCCTACAATGAGCAGTTCTTC
V: TRBV11-3; size: -; D: TRBD2; J: TRBJ2-3; CDR3: CASSPGLAGAHTDTQYF; DNA: TGTGCCAGCAGCCCAGGACTAGCGGGAGCCCACACAGATACGCAGTATTTT
V: TRBV11-3; size: few; D: -; J: TRBJ1-6; CDR3: CASSWIVGENSPLHF; DNA: TGTGCCAGCAGCTGGATCGTGGGGGAGAATTCACCCCTCCACTTT
V: TRBV6-1; size: medium-sized; D: -; J: TRBJ1-2; CDR3: CASSEAGNGYTF; DNA: TGTGCCAGCAGTGAAGCAGGGAATGGCTACACCTTC